This TCR beta chain derives from a study of identical twins. The study, taken as a whole, reports: Conclusions relied on cross-sectional statistical analysis, not following the same donors.

Worth noting for this clonotype: Its matching antigen is unknown.

V lost 0 bases, J lost 9 bases, and 13 bases lay in between. Germline V lookup: CDR1 SGHRS, CDR2 YFSETQ. This CDR3 has 14 amino acids. Unique molecular identifiers were present on the cDNA, which also gained a universal primer site by template switching. TCRdb analysed the 5' RACE reads with MiXCR anew, one entry per CDR3 protein. Of some 690,000 distinct CDR3 sequences in the sample, 21% are singletons; the top ten hold over 4%. This same sample was also taken into another study, of T cells expressing NK-cell markers. From that report: A range of 1.0-7.0% of CD8+ T cells consisted of dominant NKG2C+ clonotypes in a handful of donors. Expanded NKG2C+ T cell clones were not confirmed as HCMV-specific.

Sequencing was carried out using PBMCs. The source is a woman aged 18-29 years in good health. V is TRBV5-1 and J is TRBJ2-1; weak D call: TRBD2 (5 bases). The CDR3 region has the DNA TGCGCCAGCAGCTTGGCCGCGGCTAGCAGTGAGCAGTTCTTC. Its protein product is CASSLAAASSEQFF.